Given below is one T cell receptor (beta chain) in context. Its target is not known. This entry belongs to a study of T cells after yellow fever vaccination. Study background: Each low-cell-number fraction was prepared by means of SMART-Seq v4 Ultra Low Input. General study findings and limits: FACS-sorted repertoires could harbor abundant contaminating bulk-population clonotypes.

Germline CDR1 is SGHVS and CDR2 is FNYEAQ. Between the trimmed V and J ends, which lost 10 bases and 4 bases, there was a span of 18 bases. The CDR3 consists of 14 residues. Researchers made TCR cDNA using 5'RACE template switching, and this step added a universal primer site and UMIs. TCRdb re-called the 5' RACE reads through MiXCR, storing one row per CDR3 protein. Of around 590,000 distinct CDR3 sequences in the sample, about 12% were seen once. The TCR was taken from a young man who received the YFV17D yellow fever vaccine. Source: PBMCs, taken on the day of the yellow fever booster vaccination. The chain has TRBV7-6 and TRBJ2-3; D may match TRBD1 or TRBD2 (5 bases each). CDR3 in amino acids: CATGRRGWADTQYF. The CDR3 coding sequence is TGTGCCACGGGCCGCCGGGGCTGGGCAGATACGCAGTATTTT.